This is a list of T cell receptor beta chains from one sample in a study of somatic mutations in cytotoxic T cells in rheumatoid arthritis. Profiled with immunoSEQ multiplex PCR; TCRdb holds only in-frame clones, not every one. The sample lists 14,000 or so clones; around 78% were seen once. The sample taken for sequencing was CD8+ T cells sorted from blood. The origin of the receptors is an adult with rheumatoid arthritis. CDR3s include the opening cysteine and the closing phenylalanine or tryptophan. Each record gives: D gene, CDR3 length, J gene, clone size, V gene, CDR3 DNA, CDR3 protein. The D gene is left open where the match is weak. Clone size is shown for a subset of rows, as once, few, many or a class of expanded clone.

>TRBD2|15|TRBJ2-3|NA|TRBV5-1
TGCGCCAGCAGTCCGACTAGCGGGAGGACAGATACGCAGTATTTT
CASSPTSGRTDTQYF
>NA|13|TRBJ1-2|once|TRBV7-9
TGTGCCAGCAGACTTCCCGGGGACCATGGCTACACCTTC
CASRLPGDHGYTF
>NA|16|TRBJ2-7|NA|TRBV15
TGTGCCACCAGCATCGAGAGGGCAGGGAGCTCCTACGAGCAGTACTTC
CATSIERAGSSYEQYF
>NA|15|TRBJ2-7|NA|TRBV5-1
TGCGCCAGCAGCTGGGGGCAGGGAGGGTCCTACGAGCAGTACTTC
CASSWGQGGSYEQYF
>NA|17|TRBJ2-6|NA|TRBV18
TGTGCCAGCTCACCACGAGGGGGGAGCTCTGGGGCCAACGTCCTGACTTTC
CASSPRGGSSGANVLTF
>TRBD2|17|TRBJ2-7|NA|TRBV4-1
TGCGCCAGCAGCCCATTGGCGTCTAGCGGGAGCTCCTACGAGCAGTACTTC
CASSPLASSGSSYEQYF
>NA|12|TRBJ2-7|NA|TRBV7-9
TGTGCCAGCAGCTTAGCTGGGGACGAGCAGTACTTC
CASSLAGDEQYF
>NA|10|TRBJ1-1|NA|TRBV20-1
TGCGTTACAAGGAACACTGAAGCTTTCTTT
CVTRNTEAFF
>TRBD1|16|TRBJ1-2|NA|TRBV6-1
TGTGCCAGCAGTGATTGGGGGGACAGGGGATTAGGAGGCTACACCTTC
CASSDWGDRGLGGYTF
>TRBD2|15|TRBJ2-1|NA|TRBV6-6
TGTGCCAGCATCTTACTACCTAGCGGACACAATGAGCAGTTCTTC
CASILLPSGHNEQFF
>NA|18|TRBJ2-3|NA|TRBV15
TGTGCCACCAGCAGAGATGGGTCAGGGTCGGTGATCACAGATACGCAGTATTTT
CATSRDGSGSVITDTQYF
>NA|15|TRBJ2-7|few|TRBV27
TGTGCCAGCAGTGAACTAACAGGTTACTCCTACGAGCAGTACTTC
CASSELTGYSYEQYF
>TRBD2|15|TRBJ2-1|few|TRBV28
TGTGCCAGCAGGTCGGGACTAGCGGGAGACACTGAGCAGTTCTTC
CASRSGLAGDTEQFF
>NA|12|TRBJ2-3|NA|TRBV4-1
TGCGCCAGCAGTAACACGGGGGATACGCAGTATTTT
CASSNTGDTQYF
>NA|13|TRBJ2-1|NA|TRBV2
TGTGCCAGCAGGGGTCTAAGGGACAATGAGCAGTTCTTC
CASRGLRDNEQFF
>TRBD1|17|TRBJ2-3|NA|TRBV7-9
TGTGCCAGCAGCCCAATGCCGGGACAGGGACTTGCTGATACGCAGTATTTT
CASSPMPGQGLADTQYF
>NA|16|TRBJ2-7|few|TRBV2
TGTGCCAGCACCCCTAGGGACAGCGGGAGAGGGGGAGAGCAGTACTTC
CASTPRDSGRGGEQYF
>TRBD1|15|TRBJ1-2|NA|TRBV30
TGTGCCTGGAGTGTACTTGGGACAGGGGGCGATGGCTACACCTTC
CAWSVLGTGGDGYTF
>NA|15|TRBJ1-6|NA|TRBV11-2
TGTGCCAGCAGCTTAGGGTTTCAGGTTCTCTCACCCCTCCACTTT
CASSLGFQVLSPLHF
>NA|14|TRBJ1-5|NA|TRBV15
TGTGCCACCACCTCCCTGGAAGGCAATCAGCCCCAGCATTTT
CATTSLEGNQPQHF
>TRBD2|17|TRBJ2-3|NA|TRBV5-1
TGCGCCAGCAGCTCCTACTCTGGCGGGGGGCTGATAGATACGCAGTATTTT
CASSSYSGGGLIDTQYF
>NA|15|TRBJ1-3|NA|TRBV11-2
TGTGCCAGCAGCTTCCTTAGGACATCTGGAAACACCATATATTTT
CASSFLRTSGNTIYF
>NA|16|TRBJ2-1|NA|TRBV13
TGTGCCAGCAGCTCAAGACTGGTGAGCTCCTACAATGAGCAGTTCTTC
CASSSRLVSSYNEQFF
>NA|18|TRBJ1-2|NA|TRBV7-9
TGTGCCAGCAGCCCACCGGGACTGGGTTATGCTCAGCTCTATGGCTACACCTTC
CASSPPGLGYAQLYGYTF
>TRBD2|17|TRBJ2-2|NA|TRBV7-9
TGTGCCAGCAGCTTATGGCTAGCGGGGGCCGAAGACGGGGAGCTGTTTTTT
CASSLWLAGAEDGELFF
>TRBD1|15|TRBJ2-3|NA|TRBV7-6
TGTGCCAGCAGCCAACGGGACAGGGGCACAGATACGCAGTATTTT
CASSQRDRGTDTQYF
>TRBD2|16|TRBJ2-1|NA|TRBV6-5
TGTGCCAGCAGTTACACCGGACTAGCGGGAGCGAATGAGCAGTTCTTC
CASSYTGLAGANEQFF
>NA|16|TRBJ2-6|NA|TRBV5-4
TGTGCCAGCAGCTTGGGGCAGCTCTCTGGGGCCAACGTCCTGACTTTC
CASSLGQLSGANVLTF
>NA|13|TRBJ1-2|NA|TRBV6-5
TGTGCCAGCAGTGCGGACAGAGTGAGTGGCTACACCTTC
CASSADRVSGYTF
>TRBD2|14|TRBJ2-3|NA|TRBV28
TGTGCCAGCAGTTTGCGGGGGGGCACAGATACGCAGTATTTT
CASSLRGGTDTQYF
>TRBD1|17|TRBJ1-2|NA|TRBV5-1
TGCGCCAGCAGCCCACACAGGGGCCGAGGTGTTATAGATGGCTACACCTTC
CASSPHRGRGVIDGYTF
>NA|15|TRBJ2-3|NA|TRBV6-6
TGTGCCAGCAGTCAGGGCACAGGGTACCCAGATACGCAGTATTTT
CASSQGTGYPDTQYF
>TRBD1|15|TRBJ2-2|NA|TRBV28
TGTGCCAGCAGTTTAGCAGGGGGCTACACCGGGGAGCTGTTTTTT
CASSLAGGYTGELFF
>TRBD1|13|TRBJ2-2|NA|TRBV7-8
TGTGCCAGTTCCTACAGGGGCACCGGGGAGCTGTTTTTT
CASSYRGTGELFF
>TRBD1|13|TRBJ2-7|NA|TRBV27
TGTGCCAGCGGGTGGACAGGGGTCTACGAGCAGTACTTC
CASGWTGVYEQYF
>NA|15|TRBJ2-7|NA|TRBV5-6
TGTGCCAGCAGCTTTACCCCCGCGTTCTCCTACGAGCAGTACTTC
CASSFTPAFSYEQYF
>NA|15|TRBJ1-5|few|TRBV19
TGTGCCAGTAGTCTCCGGGACACCCGGGGTCAGCCCCAGCATTTT
CASSLRDTRGQPQHF
>NA|14|TRBJ2-3|NA|TRBV6-1
TGTGCCAGCAGTGAAGAACGGGGGCGAAATACGCAGTATTTT
CASSEERGRNTQYF
>NA|15|TRBJ1-6|NA|TRBV13
TGTGCCAGCTCCCTAAGCACACAGGATAATTCACCCCTCCACTTT
CASSLSTQDNSPLHF
>NA|14|TRBJ2-5|NA|TRBV9
TGTGCCAGCGGGGGGCCGGGCCCCCAAGAGACCCAGTACTTC
CASGGPGPQETQYF
>TRBD2|20|TRBJ2-6|NA|TRBV12-5
TGTGCTAGTGGTTTGATCCCTAGCGGGGGGGGCTCCCCTGGGGCCAACGTCCTGACTTTC
CASGLIPSGGGSPGANVLTF
>TRBD1|16|TRBJ1-4|NA|TRBV5-8
TGTGCCAGCTCGCGCGGACAGGGGGATTTGAATGAAAAACTGTTTTTT
CASSRGQGDLNEKLFF
>TRBD2|14|TRBJ2-7|NA|TRBV6-4
TGTGCCAGCAGTGATGTAGCGGGGGCCTACGAGCAGTACTTC
CASSDVAGAYEQYF
>NA|15|TRBJ1-1|few|TRBV5-6
TGTGCCAGCAGCTTGGTGGGGGGTAGGAACACTGAAGCTTTCTTT
CASSLVGGRNTEAFF
>TRBD1|18|TRBJ2-4|NA|TRBV5-6
TGTGCCAGCAGCTACCGGGACAGGGGAAATCTAGCCAAAAACATTCAGTACTTC
CASSYRDRGNLAKNIQYF
>TRBD1|14|TRBJ2-7|NA|TRBV5-6
TGTGCCAGCAGCTGGGGACAGGGTTCGAGCGAGCAGTACTTC
CASSWGQGSSEQYF
>TRBD1|17|TRBJ1-5|NA|TRBV7-9
TGTGCCAGCAGCTTAGCCTCGACAGGGTTGGGCAATCAGCCCCAGCATTTT
CASSLASTGLGNQPQHF
>TRBD1|15|TRBJ2-2|NA|TRBV4-1
TGCGCCAGCAGCCGGGACAGGGGGCAGGCCGGGGAGCTGTTTTTT
CASSRDRGQAGELFF
>NA|17|TRBJ1-5|NA|TRBV9
TGTGCCAGCAGCGTAGCGACAGAGAATTATAGCAATCAGCCCCAGCATTTT
CASSVATENYSNQPQHF
>NA|13|TRBJ2-7|NA|TRBV7-9
TGTGCCAGCAGCTTAGCCAGGGACTACGAGCAGTACTTC
CASSLARDYEQYF
>NA|15|TRBJ2-5|NA|TRBV5-1
TGCGCCAGCAGCTTCAGTCTCGCGTACCAAGAGACCCAGTACTTC
CASSFSLAYQETQYF
>TRBD1|12|TRBJ1-1|NA|TRBV15
TGTGCCACCAGGACAGGGGGGACTGAAGCTTTCTTT
CATRTGGTEAFF
>TRBD1|17|TRBJ2-1|NA|TRBV6-1
TGTGCCAGCAGTGAAGACCGAGGACAGGGCCTTTACAATGAGCAGTTCTTC
CASSEDRGQGLYNEQFF